This T cell receptor (beta chain) was sequenced for a study of memory CD4+ T cells and cytomegalovirus serostatus. This CDR3 region has 15 residues. Germline CDR1 is SEHNR and CDR2 is FQNEAQ (reference sequence). Losses at the gene ends were 3 bases for V and 3 bases for J; bases not matched to a gene: 6. The sort gate was single viable CD3+CD4+CD8-CD45RO+ cells for memory CD4+ T cells. The repertoire was sequenced with immunoSEQ multiplex PCR; TCRdb's copy has only in-frame clones and lacks some. The profile covers some 52,000 clones, with around three quarters appearing a single time and approximately 1.5% taken by the ten largest.

The sample taken for sequencing was memory CD4+ T cells from blood. V gene TRBV7-9 combines with J gene TRBJ2-3, with 7 bases fitting TRBD2. This TCR was recovered from an adult in good health and CMV-seronegative. DNA of the CDR3: TGTGCCAGCAGCTTTCAGCGGGAAGGAACAGATACGCAGTATTTT. It is translated as CASSFQREGTDTQYF. Full variable domain (outside the CDR3, taken from reference TRBV7-9 and TRBJ2-3): DTGVSQNPRHKITKRGQNVTFRCDPISEHNRLYWYRQTLGQGPEFLTYFQNEAQLEKSRLLSDRFSAERPKGSFSTLEIQRTEQGDSAMYLCASSFQREGTDTQYFGPGTRLTVL.